The 6 T cell receptor beta chains listed next were all sequenced from one sample in a study of blood T cell repertoires in COVID-19. TCRdb's table, derived via immunoSEQ multiplex PCR, lists solely in-frame clones and lacks some. The data show about 150,000 clones, with around 89% seen just once and about 1.2% held by the top ten. Source material: PBMCs or T cells enriched from blood (not recorded which). These receptors were obtained from a woman in her 30s with acute COVID-19.

Notes on this clone: Additional DNA sequences in this sample encode the identical CDR3. The chain employs TRBV7-3 and TRBJ2-5; D might be TRBD2 (7 bases). There are 16 residues in the CDR3. V was pared by 3 bases and J by 5 bases, with 19 bases between. In germline, CDR1 is SGHTA, CDR2 FQGTGA. In nucleotides, the CDR3 is TGTGCCAGCAGCTTGGTGGTAGGGGGGGGCGGGGAGACCCAGTACTTC. The encoded protein is CASSLVVGGGGETQYF.

V is TRBV19 and J is TRBJ2-3, with 8 bases fitting TRBD1. The length of the CDR3 is 16 residues. CDR1 LNHDA and CDR2 SQIVND come from the germline V gene (reference sequence). V gave up 8 bases and J gave up 1 base; unmatched junction bases: 11. The CDR3 sequence: CASDDRGGFGTDTQYF. Here the CDR3 DNA reads TGTGCCAGTGATGACAGGGGCGGATTTGGCACAGATACGCAGTATTTT. The whole variable domain, filled in from reference TRBV19 and TRBJ2-3, reads DGGITQSPKYLFRKEGQNVTLSCEQNLNHDAMYWYRQDPGQGLRLIYYSQIVNDFQKGDIAEGYSVSREKKESFPLTVTSAQKNPTAFYLCASDDRGGFGTDTQYFGPGTRLTVL.

This chain links TRBV12-3 or TRBV12-4 with TRBJ1-2; TRBD1 is a possible D gene (5 bases). This CDR3 contains 13 residues. Trimming removed 5 bases from V and 4 bases from J, with 11 bases in between. CDR3 sequence reads: CASSPGTGYGYTF. As DNA, the CDR3 is TGTGCCAGCAGTCCCGGAACAGGCTATGGCTACACCTTC.

The gene calls are TRBV28 and TRBJ2-1; D may be TRBD2 (6 bases). CDR3 length equals 14 residues. V was shortened by 4 bases and J by 0 bases, with 7 bases between the two germline ends. Germline CDR1 and CDR2: MDHEN and SYDVKM. The CDR3 DNA follows: TGTGCCAGCAGTTGGCGGGACTCCTACAATGAGCAGTTCTTC. Translating it yields CASSWRDSYNEQFF.

As DNA, the CDR3 is TGTGCCAGCAGCTGGACAGGGCTTGAGCAGTTCTTC. Translating it yields CASSWTGLEQFF. This chain links TRBV5-6 with TRBJ2-1, with TRBD1 matching 8 bases. CDR1 SGHDT and CDR2 YYEEEE come from the germline V gene. The CDR3 is made up of 12 amino acids. The V segment lost 3 bases and the J segment 9 bases; nucleotides outside the gene matches: 2.

V and J are TRBV21-1 and TRBJ1-5. TRBV21-1 is a pseudogene segment. The CDR3 sequence is 20 residues long. CDR3 bases: TGTGCCAGCAGCAAATACCGCAAGCGAGAAGAAGTTTATAGCAATCAGCCCCAGCATTTT. This gives the protein CASSKYRKREEVYSNQPQHF.